This entry lists 14 T cell receptor beta chains sequenced from one sample in a study of human T cells and chemical hapten exposure. TCRdb used MiXCR to reprocess the RACE reads, holding one entry per CDR3 protein. The data show around 33,000 distinct CDR3 sequences, roughly 12% seen once. The sample's time point: pre-sensitization, week 0. Treatment described: therapeutic diphenylcyclopropenone sensitization with weekly scalp DPC. Before extraction, the whole blood was not fractionated, and total RNA was taken from it. The sample consisted of whole blood, taken in connection with sensitization to the hapten diphenylcyclopropenone (DPC). All receptors derive from a woman aged 40 to 50 with alopecia areata. Some clones in this sample may be carry-over from other donors' samples.

Ten or more counts support this clonotype. The CDR3 DNA reads TGCAGCGTTGAAGGGCAAGGGGGCACTGAAGCTTTCTTT. It codes for CSVEGQGGTEAFF. The gene calls are TRBV29-1 and TRBJ1-1; TRBD1 is a possible D gene (6 bases). Germline loops: CDR1 SQVTM, CDR2 ANQGSEA. The CDR3 runs to 13 residues. V lost 1 base and J lost 4, with 10 bases in between.

This clonotype has only a few counts. DNA of the CDR3: TGTGCCAGCAGTCGAGGACCGCCCCCCTACAATGAGCAGTTCTTC. This encodes CASSRGPPPYNEQFF. This chain uses TRBV11-2 with TRBJ2-1, with D hard to call. V dropped 6 bases and J dropped 2 bases, with 14 bases sitting between them. The germline V gene has CDR1 SGHAT and CDR2 FQNNGV. This CDR3 is built from 15 residues.

The genes are TRBV19 and TRBJ2-6; D call uncertain. The V gene's germline CDR1 is LNHDA and CDR2 SQIVND (reference sequence). The CDR3 is 13 amino acids. V shed 11 bases and J shed 1 base, with 9 bases lying between them. In DNA form, the CDR3 reads TGTGCCTCAACACGATCTGGGGCCAACGTCCTGACTTTC. Its protein is CASTRSGANVLTF.

This clonotype was recorded at least ten times. The V call is TRBV13, the J call TRBJ2-7; D might be TRBD2 (5 bases). Germline lookup yields CDR1 PRHDT and CDR2 FYEKMQ (reference sequence). The length of the CDR3 is 13 residues. The germline V and J ends were trimmed by 0 bases and 9 bases, with 12 bases remaining between them. In nucleotides, the CDR3 is TGTGCCAGCAGCTTAGGCCGGGGTCTGGCGCAGTACTTC. Its translation: CASSLGRGLAQYF.

This clonotype was seen a handful of times. V is TRBV24-1 and J is TRBJ2-7; D is ambiguous. Germline V CDR1 and CDR2: KGHDR, SFDVKD. This CDR3 spans 15 amino acids. V lost 3 bases and J 0 bases, leaving 11 bases between the germline ends. The CDR3 DNA is TGTGCCACCAGTGATAGTCACGAGAGCTCCTACGAGCAGTACTTC. Translated, it gives CATSDSHESSYEQYF.

This clonotype was detected a few times. The chain links TRBV12-3 or TRBV12-4 to TRBJ1-2; tentative D call: TRBD1 (6 bases). Trimming took off 8 bases at V and 3 bases at J, with 13 bases between the two ends. This CDR3 region has 13 residues. CDR3 amino acids: CASPKPGDYGYTF. As DNA, the CDR3 is TGTGCCAGCCCCAAGCCAGGGGACTATGGCTACACCTTC.

The gene calls are TRBV29-1 and TRBJ2-2, with a tentative D call TRBD2 (6 bases). This CDR3 contains 13 residues. The V gene lost 3 bases and the J gene lost 1 base, with 6 bases spanning the gap. CDR1 SQVTM and CDR2 ANQGSEA come from the germline V gene. In DNA, the CDR3 is TGCAGCGTTGAGCGGGAGAACACCGGGGAGCTGTTTTTT. Translation gives CSVERENTGELFF.

This clonotype was seen only a few times. This chain links TRBV2 with TRBJ1-1, with D possibly being TRBD1 (6 bases). Per germline, CDR1 SNHLY and CDR2 FYNNEI. The CDR3 covers 13 residues. Deletions cut 6 bases from V and 4 bases from J, with 12 bases between. The chain's CDR3 is CASSPGGATEAFF. The CDR3 DNA follows: TGTGCCAGCAGCCCCGGGGGGGCCACTGAAGCTTTCTTT.

The chain joins TRBV4-3 to TRBJ1-1; D may be TRBD1 (6 bases). Germline-derived CDR1 and CDR2 are LGHNA and YSLEER. The V and J ends lost 1 base and 7 bases respectively, with 16 bases between them. The CDR3 covers 15 residues. The CDR3 sequence is CASSQGILQGVEAFF. CDR3 in DNA: TGCGCCAGCAGCCAAGGGATTTTACAGGGTGTTGAAGCTTTCTTT.

This clonotype was seen at least ten times. The rearrangement joins TRBV18 to TRBJ1-5; 7 bases map to TRBD1. Germline values: CDR1 KGHSH, CDR2 LQKENI. This CDR3 is 15 amino acids long. V lost 4 bases and J lost 7; bases outside the gene matches: 10. CDR3 sequence (DNA): TGTGCCAGCTCACTCCAGGGGCAGGGGGGGCAGCCCCAGCATTTT. It yields the protein CASSLQGQGGQPQHF. The variable domain in full, with the rest retrieved from reference TRBV18 and TRBJ1-5, is NAGVMQNPRHLVRRRGQEARLRCSPMKGHSHVYWYRQLPEEGLKFMVYLQKENIIDESGMPKERFSAEFPKEGPSILRIQQVVRGDSAAYFCASSLQGQGGQPQHFGDGTRLSIL.

This clonotype has just a few counts. This rearrangement joins TRBV29-1 to TRBJ2-1, with D perhaps TRBD2 (6 bases). V lost 4 bases and J 9 bases, leaving 10 bases between the germline ends. This CDR3 is built from 11 residues. Germline CDR1 is SQVTM and CDR2 is ANQGSEA. CDR3 in amino acids: CSVALAIEQFF. CDR3 in DNA: TGCAGCGTTGCCCTAGCGATTGAGCAGTTCTTC.

The genes are TRBV10-3 and TRBJ2-4, with D tentatively TRBD1 or TRBD2 (6 bases each). The germline CDR1 and CDR2 sequences are ENHRY and SYGVKD. This CDR3 contains 14 residues. Trimming pared 5 bases from V and 4 bases from J, leaving 12 bases between. The CDR3 protein is CAISRGDGKNIQYF. The CDR3, as DNA: TGTGCCATCAGTAGGGGGGACGGGAAAAACATTCAGTACTTC.

There are many counts of this clonotype. This chain connects TRBV12-3 or TRBV12-4 to TRBJ2-1, with D perhaps matching TRBD2 (5 bases). The ends were cut back, 5 bases at V and 10 bases at J, with 12 bases in the middle. CDR3 length equals 12 residues. The CDR3 is CASSPRGPEQFF. DNA for the CDR3: TGTGCCAGCAGTCCCCGCGGGCCGGAGCAGTTCTTC.

This clonotype was found many times. V is TRBV18 and J is TRBJ1-3; D gene ambiguous. The CDR3 extends over 14 amino acids. With 2 bases removed from V and 2 bases from J, the gap between germline ends came to 7 bases. CDR1 is KGHSH, CDR2 LQKENI, per germline. CDR3 DNA sequence: TGTGCCAGCTCACCAGAAGGTACTGGAAACACCATATATTTT. This sequence encodes CASSPEGTGNTIYF.